This T cell receptor (beta chain) is from a study of T cells in Graves' hyperthyroidism and ophthalmopathy. Study in general: Peripheral blood collection took place at initial diagnosis, before any treatment.

This clonotype has more than one count but fewer than ten. Its antigen is currently unknown. RNA transcripts were the template for amplifying TCR beta CDR3 regions. An initial round of RT-PCR targeting the TCR CDR3 relied on the HTBI primer set. In TCRdb, the multiplex PCR reads were re-called with MiXCR into one record per CDR3 protein. The repertoire consists of 300,000 or so distinct CDR3 sequences, with over 15% occurring once and the leading ten covering around 57%. The germline V gene encodes CDR1 LGHNA and CDR2 YNFKEQ. V dropped 0 bases and J dropped 8 bases, with 11 bases sitting between them. The CDR3 has 15 residues. Study-wide results and limits: Most expanded thyroid clonotypes above 0.001 also appeared in blood.

Thyroid ultrasound, orbital computed tomography, clinical symptoms, and serum thyroxine and TRAb underpinned diagnoses. This sequence originates from a woman aged 55-70 years with Graves' ophthalmopathy. J is TRBJ1-6 and V is TRBV4-2; D might be TRBD1 (6 bases). The specimen sequenced was blood. CDR3 amino acids: CASSQDPQGDSPLHF. Written as DNA, the CDR3 is TGTGCCAGCAGCCAAGATCCACAGGGAGATTCACCCCTCCACTTT.